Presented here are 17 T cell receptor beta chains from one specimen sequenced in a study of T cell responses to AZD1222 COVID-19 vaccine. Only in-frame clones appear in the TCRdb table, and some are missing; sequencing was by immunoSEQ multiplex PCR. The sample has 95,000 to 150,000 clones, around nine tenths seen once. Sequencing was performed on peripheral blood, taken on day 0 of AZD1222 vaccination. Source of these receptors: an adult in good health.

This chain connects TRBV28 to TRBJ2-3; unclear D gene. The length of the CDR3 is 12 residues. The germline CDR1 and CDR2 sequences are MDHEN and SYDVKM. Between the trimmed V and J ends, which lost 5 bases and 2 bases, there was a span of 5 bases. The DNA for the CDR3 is TGTGCCAGCAGTACCCCCACAGATACGCAGTATTTT. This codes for CASSTPTDTQYF.

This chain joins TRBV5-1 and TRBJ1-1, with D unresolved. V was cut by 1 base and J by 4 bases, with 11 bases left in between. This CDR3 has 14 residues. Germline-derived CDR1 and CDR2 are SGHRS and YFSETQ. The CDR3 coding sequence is TGCGCCAGCAGCTTGTTTGGCGGTACCACTGAAGCTTTCTTT. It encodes CASSLFGGTTEAFF. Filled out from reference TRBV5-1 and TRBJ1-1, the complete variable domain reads KAGVTQTPRYLIKTRGQQVTLSCSPISGHRSVSWYQQTPGQGLQFLFEYFSETQRNKGNFPGRFSGRQFSNSRSEMNVSTLELGDSALYLCASSLFGGTTEAFFGQGTRLTVV.

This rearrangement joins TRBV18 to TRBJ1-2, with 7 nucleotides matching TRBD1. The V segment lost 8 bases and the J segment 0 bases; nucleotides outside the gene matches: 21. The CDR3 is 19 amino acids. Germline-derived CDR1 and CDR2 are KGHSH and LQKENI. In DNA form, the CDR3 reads TGTGCCAGCGCGTCGAGGTTGGGACAGCTTCTGGGGACTAACTATGGCTACACCTTC. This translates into CASASRLGQLLGTNYGYTF.

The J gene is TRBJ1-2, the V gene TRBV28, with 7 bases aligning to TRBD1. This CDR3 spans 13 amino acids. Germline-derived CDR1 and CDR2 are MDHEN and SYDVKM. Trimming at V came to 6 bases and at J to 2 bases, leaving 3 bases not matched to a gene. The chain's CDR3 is CASSEGQNYGYTF. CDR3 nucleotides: TGTGCCAGCAGCGAGGGACAGAACTATGGCTACACCTTC.

In DNA, the CDR3 is TGCGCCAGCAGCTTGGAGACTAGCGGGTTAGGCGATGAGCAGTTCTTC. Translated, it gives CASSLETSGLGDEQFF. The rearrangement uses TRBV5-1 and TRBJ2-1; TRBD2 matches 10 bases. J was trimmed by 8 bases and V by 0 bases; bases with no gene match: 8. The CDR3 covers 16 residues. CDR1 and CDR2 (germline): SGHRS, YFSETQ. Together with reference TRBV5-1 and TRBJ2-1, the CDR3 gives the full variable domain: KAGVTQTPRYLIKTRGQQVTLSCSPISGHRSVSWYQQTPGQGLQFLFEYFSETQRNKGNFPGRFSGRQFSNSRSEMNVSTLELGDSALYLCASSLETSGLGDEQFFGPGTRLTVL.

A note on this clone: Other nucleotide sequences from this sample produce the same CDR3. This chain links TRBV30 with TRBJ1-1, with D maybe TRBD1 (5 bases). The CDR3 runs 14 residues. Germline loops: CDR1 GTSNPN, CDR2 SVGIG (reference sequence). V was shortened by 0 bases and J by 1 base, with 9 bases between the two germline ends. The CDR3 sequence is CAWSVGQGNTEAFF. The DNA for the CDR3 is TGTGCCTGGAGTGTAGGGCAGGGGAACACTGAAGCTTTCTTT.

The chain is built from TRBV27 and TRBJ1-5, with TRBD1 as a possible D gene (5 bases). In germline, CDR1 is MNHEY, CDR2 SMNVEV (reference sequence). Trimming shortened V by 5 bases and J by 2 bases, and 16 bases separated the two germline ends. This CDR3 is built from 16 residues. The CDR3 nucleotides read TGTGCCAGCAGTGGGGGGGTATGGAACGGCAATCAGCCCCAGCATTTT. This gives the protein CASSGGVWNGNQPQHF.

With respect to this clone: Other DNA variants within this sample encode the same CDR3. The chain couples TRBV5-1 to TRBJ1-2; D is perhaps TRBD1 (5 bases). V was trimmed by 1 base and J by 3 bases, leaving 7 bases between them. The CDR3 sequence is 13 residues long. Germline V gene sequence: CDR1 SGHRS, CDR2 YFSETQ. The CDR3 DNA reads TGCGCCAGCAGCTTGAGGGGCGACTATGGCTACACCTTC. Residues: CASSLRGDYGYTF.

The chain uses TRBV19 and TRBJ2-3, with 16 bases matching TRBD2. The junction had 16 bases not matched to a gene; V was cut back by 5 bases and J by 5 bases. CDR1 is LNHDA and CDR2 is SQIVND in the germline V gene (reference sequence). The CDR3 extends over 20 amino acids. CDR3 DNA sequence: TGTGCCAGTAGTCGTGTCGCCCGGTTGGGACTAGCGGGGGGGCAAGATACGCAGTATTTT. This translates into CASSRVARLGLAGGQDTQYF.

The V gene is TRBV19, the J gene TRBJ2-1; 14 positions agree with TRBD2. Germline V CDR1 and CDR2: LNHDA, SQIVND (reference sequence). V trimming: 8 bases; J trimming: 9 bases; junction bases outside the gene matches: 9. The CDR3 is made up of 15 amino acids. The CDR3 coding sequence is TGTGCCAGTCGACCGGGACTAGCGGGGGCAGGTGAGCAGTTCTTC. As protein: CASRPGLAGAGEQFF.

For the CDR3, the DNA is TGTGCCAGCAGCTTGCCCCCCGGACTAGCCGAAGAGACCCAGTACTTC. This sequence encodes CASSLPPGLAEETQYF. This sequence joins TRBV5-6 and TRBJ2-5; 8 nucleotides agree with TRBD2. The CDR3 extends over 16 amino acids. The V gene's germline CDR1 is SGHDT and CDR2 YYEEEE. Germline trimming cut 1 base from V and 3 bases from J; bases unmatched to any gene: 8.

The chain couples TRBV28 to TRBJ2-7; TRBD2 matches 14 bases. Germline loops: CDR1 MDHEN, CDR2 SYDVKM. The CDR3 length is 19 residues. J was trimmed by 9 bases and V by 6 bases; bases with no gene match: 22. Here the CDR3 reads CASSSPGTSGSVPPLGQYF. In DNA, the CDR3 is TGTGCCAGCAGCTCCCCCGGGACTAGCGGGAGTGTCCCACCTCTAGGGCAGTACTTC.

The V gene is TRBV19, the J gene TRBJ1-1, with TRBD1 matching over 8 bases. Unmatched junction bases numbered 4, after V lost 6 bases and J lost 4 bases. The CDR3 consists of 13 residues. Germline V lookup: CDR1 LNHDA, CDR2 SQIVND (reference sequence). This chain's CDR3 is CASSGTGVTEAFF. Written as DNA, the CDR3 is TGTGCCAGTAGCGGGACAGGAGTCACTGAAGCTTTCTTT.

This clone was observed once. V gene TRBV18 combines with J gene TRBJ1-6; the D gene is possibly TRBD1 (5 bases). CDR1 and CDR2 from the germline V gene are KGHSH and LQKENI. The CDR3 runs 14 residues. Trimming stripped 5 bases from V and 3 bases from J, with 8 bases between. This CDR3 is CASSRDRYNSPLHF. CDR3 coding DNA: TGTGCCAGCTCAAGGGACCGCTATAATTCACCCCTCCACTTT.

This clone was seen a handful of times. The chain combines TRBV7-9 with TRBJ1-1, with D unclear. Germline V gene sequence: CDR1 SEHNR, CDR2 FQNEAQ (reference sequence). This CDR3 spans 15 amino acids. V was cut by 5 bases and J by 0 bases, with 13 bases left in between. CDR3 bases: TGTGCCAGCAGCCTCTGGGCGGTAATGAACACTGAAGCTTTCTTT. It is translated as CASSLWAVMNTEAFF.

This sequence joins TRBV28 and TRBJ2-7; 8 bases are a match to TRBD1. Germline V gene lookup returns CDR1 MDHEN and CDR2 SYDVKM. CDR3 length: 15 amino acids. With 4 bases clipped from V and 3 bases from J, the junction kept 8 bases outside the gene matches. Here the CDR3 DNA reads TGTGCCAGCAGTTCCCGGGACAGGTCAATCTACGAGCAGTACTTC. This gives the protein CASSSRDRSIYEQYF.

The CDR3: CASSGDRQSNYGYTF. As DNA, the CDR3 is TGTGCCAGCAGCGGAGACCGACAGTCTAACTATGGCTACACCTTC. V and J are TRBV9 and TRBJ1-2, with a tentative D call TRBD1 (5 bases). Germline CDR1 and CDR2: SGDLS and YYNGEE. V lost 3 bases and J 0 bases, leaving 12 bases between the germline ends. The CDR3 loop spans 15 amino acids.